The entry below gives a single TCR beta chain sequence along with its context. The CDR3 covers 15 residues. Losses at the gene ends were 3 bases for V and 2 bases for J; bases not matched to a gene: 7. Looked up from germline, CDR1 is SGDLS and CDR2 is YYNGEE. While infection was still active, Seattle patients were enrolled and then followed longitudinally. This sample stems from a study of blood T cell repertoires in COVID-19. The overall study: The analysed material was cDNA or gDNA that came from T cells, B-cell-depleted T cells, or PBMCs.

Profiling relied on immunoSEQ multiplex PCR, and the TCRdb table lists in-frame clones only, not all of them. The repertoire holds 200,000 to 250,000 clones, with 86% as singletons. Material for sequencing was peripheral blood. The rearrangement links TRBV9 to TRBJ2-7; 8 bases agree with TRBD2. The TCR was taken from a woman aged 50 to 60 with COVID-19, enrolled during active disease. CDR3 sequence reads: CASSAQGTSPYEQYF. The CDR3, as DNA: TGTGCCAGCAGCGCCCAGGGGACTAGTCCCTACGAGCAGTACTTC.